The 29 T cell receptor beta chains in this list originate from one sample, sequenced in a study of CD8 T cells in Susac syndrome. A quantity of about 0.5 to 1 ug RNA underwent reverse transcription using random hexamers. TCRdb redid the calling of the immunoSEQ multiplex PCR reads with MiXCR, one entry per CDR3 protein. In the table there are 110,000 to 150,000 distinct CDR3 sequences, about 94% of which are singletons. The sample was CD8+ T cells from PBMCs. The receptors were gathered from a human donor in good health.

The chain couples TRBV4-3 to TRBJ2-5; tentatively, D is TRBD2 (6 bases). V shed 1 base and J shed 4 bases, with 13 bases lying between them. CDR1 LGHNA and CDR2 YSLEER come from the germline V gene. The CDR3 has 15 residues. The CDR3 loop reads CASSQGPGSSETQYF. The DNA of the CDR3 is TGCGCCAGCAGCCAAGGCCCCGGGAGTTCAGAGACCCAGTACTTC.

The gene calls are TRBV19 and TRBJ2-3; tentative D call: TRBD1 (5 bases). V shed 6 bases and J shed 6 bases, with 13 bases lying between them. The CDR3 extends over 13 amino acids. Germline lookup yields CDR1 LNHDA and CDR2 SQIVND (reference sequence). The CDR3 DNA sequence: TGTGCCAGTAGAACAGGCCCCGGGGATACGCAGTATTTT. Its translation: CASRTGPGDTQYF.

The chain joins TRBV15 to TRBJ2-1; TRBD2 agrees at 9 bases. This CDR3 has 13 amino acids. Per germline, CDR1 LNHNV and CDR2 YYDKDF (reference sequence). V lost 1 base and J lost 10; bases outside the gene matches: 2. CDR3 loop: CATSRGGLAEQFF. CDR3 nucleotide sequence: TGTGCCACCAGCAGAGGGGGACTAGCAGAGCAGTTCTTC.

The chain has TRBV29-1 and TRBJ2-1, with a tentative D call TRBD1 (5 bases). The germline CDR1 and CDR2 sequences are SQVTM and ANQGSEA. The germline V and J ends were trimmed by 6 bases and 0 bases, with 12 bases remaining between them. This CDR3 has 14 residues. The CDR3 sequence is CSVPTGDSYNEQFF. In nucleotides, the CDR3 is TGCAGCGTCCCCACAGGAGACTCCTACAATGAGCAGTTCTTC.

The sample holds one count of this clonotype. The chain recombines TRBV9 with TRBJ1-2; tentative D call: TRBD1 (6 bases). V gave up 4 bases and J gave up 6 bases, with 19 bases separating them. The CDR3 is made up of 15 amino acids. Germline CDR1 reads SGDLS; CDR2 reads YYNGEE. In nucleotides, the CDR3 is TGTGCCAGCAGCATCTCGCGGGGGGGCTTGGATGGCTACACCTTC. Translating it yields CASSISRGGLDGYTF. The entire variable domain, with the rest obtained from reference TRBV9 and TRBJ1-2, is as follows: DSGVTQTPKHLITATGQRVTLRCSPRSGDLSVYWYQQSLDQGLQFLIQYYNGEERAKGNILERFSAQQFPDLHSELNLSSLELGDSALYFCASSISRGGLDGYTFGSGTRLTVV.

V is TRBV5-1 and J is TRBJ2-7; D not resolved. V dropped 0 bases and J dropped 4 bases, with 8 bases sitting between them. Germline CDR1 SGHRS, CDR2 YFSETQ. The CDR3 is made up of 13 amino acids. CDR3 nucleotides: TGCGCCAGCAGCTTGGCCGTTTCGTACGAGCAGTACTTC. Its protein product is CASSLAVSYEQYF.

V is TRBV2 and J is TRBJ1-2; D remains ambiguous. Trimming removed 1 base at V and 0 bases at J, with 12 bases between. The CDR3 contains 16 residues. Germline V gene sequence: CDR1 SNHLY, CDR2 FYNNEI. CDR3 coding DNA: TGTGCCAGCAGTGAAGTGACGGGCCTAGCTAACTATGGCTACACCTTC. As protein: CASSEVTGLANYGYTF.

The CDR3 bases are TGCGCCAGCAGCCAAGACCCTGCGGGAGGACGAACGCAGTATTTT. Translation gives CASSQDPAGGRTQYF. The chain combines TRBV4-1 with TRBJ2-3; TRBD2 matches 8 bases. This CDR3 is built from 15 residues. The germline gives CDR1 MGHRA, CDR2 YSYEKL. The V and J ends lost 0 bases and 9 bases, in that order; junction bases with no gene match: 8.

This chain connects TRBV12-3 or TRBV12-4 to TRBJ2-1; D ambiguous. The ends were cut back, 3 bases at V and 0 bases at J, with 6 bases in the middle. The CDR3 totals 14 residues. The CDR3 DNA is TGTGCCAGCAGTTTCGGCGTCTCCTACAATGAGCAGTTCTTC. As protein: CASSFGVSYNEQFF.

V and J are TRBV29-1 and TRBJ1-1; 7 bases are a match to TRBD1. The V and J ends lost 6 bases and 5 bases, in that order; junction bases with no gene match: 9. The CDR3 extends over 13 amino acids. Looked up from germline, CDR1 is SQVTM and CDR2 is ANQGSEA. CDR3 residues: CSVATGERTEAFF. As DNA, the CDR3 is TGCAGCGTCGCAACAGGGGAACGGACTGAAGCTTTCTTT.

This chain's CDR3 is CASQQAESYEQYF. As DNA, the CDR3 is TGTGCCAGCCAACAAGCGGAATCCTACGAGCAGTACTTC. This sequence joins TRBV5-6 and TRBJ2-7; D possibly corresponds to TRBD2 (5 bases). Trimming took off 7 bases at V and 1 base at J, with 12 bases between the two ends. The CDR3 loop spans 13 amino acids. Germline CDR1 is SGHDT and CDR2 is YYEEEE. Combining the CDR3 with reference TRBV5-6 and TRBJ2-7 gives the whole variable domain DAGVTQSPTHLIKTRGQQVTLRCSPKSGHDTVSWYQQALGQGPQFIFQYYEEEERQRGNFPDRFSGHQFPNYSSELNVNALLLGDSALYLCASQQAESYEQYFGPGTRLTVT.

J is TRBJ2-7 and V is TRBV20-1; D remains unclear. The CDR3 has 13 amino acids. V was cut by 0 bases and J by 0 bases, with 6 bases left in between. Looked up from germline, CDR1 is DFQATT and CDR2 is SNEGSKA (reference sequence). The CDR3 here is CSARDESSYEQYF. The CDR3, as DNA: TGCAGTGCTAGAGACGAGAGCTCCTACGAGCAGTACTTC.

This chain's CDR3 is CSAEGTSGPFRGYEQFF. For the CDR3, the DNA is TGCAGTGCGGAGGGCACTAGCGGCCCCTTCCGTGGATATGAGCAGTTCTTC. This chain links TRBV20-1 with TRBJ2-1; 8 nucleotides line up with TRBD2. The CDR3 is 17 residues long. The junction had 21 bases not matched to a gene; V was cut back by 6 bases and J by 8 bases. In germline, CDR1 is DFQATT, CDR2 SNEGSKA (reference sequence).

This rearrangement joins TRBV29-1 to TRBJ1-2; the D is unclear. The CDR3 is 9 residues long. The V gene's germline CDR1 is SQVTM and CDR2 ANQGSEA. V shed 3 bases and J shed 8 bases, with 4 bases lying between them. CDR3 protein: CSVDVGYTF. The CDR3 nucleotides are TGCAGCGTTGATGTCGGCTACACCTTC.

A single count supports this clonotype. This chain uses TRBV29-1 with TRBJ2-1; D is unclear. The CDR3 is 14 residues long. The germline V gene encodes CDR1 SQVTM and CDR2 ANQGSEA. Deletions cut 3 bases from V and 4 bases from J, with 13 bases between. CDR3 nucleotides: TGCAGCGTTGATGGTCTAACAGTTTACAATGAGCAGTTCTTC. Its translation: CSVDGLTVYNEQFF.

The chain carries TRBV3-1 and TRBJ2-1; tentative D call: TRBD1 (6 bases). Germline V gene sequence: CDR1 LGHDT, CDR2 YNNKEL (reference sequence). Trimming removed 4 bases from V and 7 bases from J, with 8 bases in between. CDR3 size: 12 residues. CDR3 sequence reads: CASSPDRNEQFF. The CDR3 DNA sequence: TGTGCCAGCAGCCCCGACAGGAATGAGCAGTTCTTC.

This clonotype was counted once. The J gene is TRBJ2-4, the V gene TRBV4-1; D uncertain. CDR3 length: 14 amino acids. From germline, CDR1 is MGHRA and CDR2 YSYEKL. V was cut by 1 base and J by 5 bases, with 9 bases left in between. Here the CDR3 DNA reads TGCGCCAGCAGCCAAGGGTATATGGAAAACATTCAGTACTTC. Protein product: CASSQGYMENIQYF.

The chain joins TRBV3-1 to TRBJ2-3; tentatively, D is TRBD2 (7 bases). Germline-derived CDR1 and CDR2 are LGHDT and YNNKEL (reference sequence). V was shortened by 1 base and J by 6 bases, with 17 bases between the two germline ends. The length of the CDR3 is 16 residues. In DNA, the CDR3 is TGTGCCAGCAGCCAAGTTTGGGAGGGGGACACGGATACGCAGTATTTT. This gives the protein CASSQVWEGDTDTQYF.

CDR3 nucleotide sequence: TGTGCCAGCAGCCTAAGCAGCGGGAACAACTACGAGCAGTACTTC. Translation: CASSLSSGNNYEQYF. The J gene is TRBJ2-7, the V gene TRBV7-8; 7 positions agree with TRBD2. The CDR3 contains 15 residues. The V gene's germline CDR1 is SGHVS and CDR2 FQNEAQ. V dropped 5 bases and J dropped 3; count of bases not matched to a gene: 10.

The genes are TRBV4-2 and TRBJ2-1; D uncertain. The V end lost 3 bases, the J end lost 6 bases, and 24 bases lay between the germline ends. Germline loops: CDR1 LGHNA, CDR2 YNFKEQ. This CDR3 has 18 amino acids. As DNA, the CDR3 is TGTGCCAGCAGCCAGAGGAATCAAAGCGTGAAGCAACCCAATGAGCAGTTCTTC. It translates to CASSQRNQSVKQPNEQFF.

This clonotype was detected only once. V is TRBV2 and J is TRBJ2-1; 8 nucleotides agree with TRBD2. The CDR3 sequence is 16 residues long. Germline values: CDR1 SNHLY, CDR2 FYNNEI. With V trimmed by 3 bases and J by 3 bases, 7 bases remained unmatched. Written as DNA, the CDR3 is TGTGCCAGCAGTGAGAGTACTAGCGGTCTCTACAATGAGCAGTTCTTC. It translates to CASSESTSGLYNEQFF.

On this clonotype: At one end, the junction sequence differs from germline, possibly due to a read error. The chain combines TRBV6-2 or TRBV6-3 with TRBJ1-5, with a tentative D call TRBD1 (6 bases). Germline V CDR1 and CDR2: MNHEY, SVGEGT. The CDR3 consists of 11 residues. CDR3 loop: CASGEQGTEYF. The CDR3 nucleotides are TGTGCCAGCGGGGAACAGGGTACTGAGTATTTT.

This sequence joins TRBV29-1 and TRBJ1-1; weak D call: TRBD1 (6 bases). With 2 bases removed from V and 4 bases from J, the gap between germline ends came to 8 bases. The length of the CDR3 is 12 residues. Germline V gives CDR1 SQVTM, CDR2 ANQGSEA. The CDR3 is CSVETRGTEAFF. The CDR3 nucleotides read TGCAGCGTTGAAACCAGGGGCACTGAAGCTTTCTTT.

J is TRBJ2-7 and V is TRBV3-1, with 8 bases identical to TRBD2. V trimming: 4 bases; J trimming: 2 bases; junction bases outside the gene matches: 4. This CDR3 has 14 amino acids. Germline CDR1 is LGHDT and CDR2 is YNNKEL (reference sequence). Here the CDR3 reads CASSPERGTYEQYF. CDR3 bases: TGTGCCAGCAGCCCGGAGCGGGGGACCTACGAGCAGTACTTC.

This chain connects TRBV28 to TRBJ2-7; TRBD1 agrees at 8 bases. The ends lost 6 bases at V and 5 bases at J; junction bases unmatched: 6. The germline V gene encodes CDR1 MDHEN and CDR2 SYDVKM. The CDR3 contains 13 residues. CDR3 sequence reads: CASRDRVVDEQYF. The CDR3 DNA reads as TGTGCCAGCAGGGACAGGGTTGTCGACGAGCAGTACTTC.

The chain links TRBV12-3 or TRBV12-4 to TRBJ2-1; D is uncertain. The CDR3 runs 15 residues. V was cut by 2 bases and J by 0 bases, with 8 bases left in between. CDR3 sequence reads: CASSLHLSSYNEQFF. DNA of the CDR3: TGTGCCAGCAGTTTACACCTGAGCTCCTACAATGAGCAGTTCTTC.

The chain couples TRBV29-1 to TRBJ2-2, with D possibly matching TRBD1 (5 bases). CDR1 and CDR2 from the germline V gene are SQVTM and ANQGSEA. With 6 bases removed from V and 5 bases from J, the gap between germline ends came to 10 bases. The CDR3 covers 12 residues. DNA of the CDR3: TGCAGCGTCCTACAGGAAACCGGGGAGCTGTTTTTT. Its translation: CSVLQETGELFF.

This CDR3 reads CASSLGVEYQETQYF. The CDR3 DNA reads TGTGCCAGCAGCTTAGGAGTTGAGTACCAAGAGACCCAGTACTTC. This rearrangement joins TRBV7-2 to TRBJ2-5, with D unresolved. The V end lost 1 base, the J end lost 0 bases, and 9 bases lay between the germline ends. Germline CDR1 and CDR2: SGHTA and FQGNSA. CDR3 length equals 15 residues.

DNA of the CDR3: TGTGCCAGCAGTGAGGCGCTAGCGGGCCCCTCGGGCACAGATACGCAGTATTTT. Protein sequence: CASSEALAGPSGTDTQYF. The genes are TRBV6-4 and TRBJ2-3; TRBD2 aligns across 8 bases. CDR1 is MRHNA and CDR2 is SNTAGT in the germline V gene. The junction had 12 bases not matched to a gene; V was cut back by 3 bases and J by 1 base. The CDR3 is 18 residues long.